Shown below are 29 T cell receptor beta chains from a single sample sequenced in a study of OX40 agonist ivuxolimab in advanced cancers. The assay was immunoSEQ multiplex PCR, and TCRdb's table has in-frame clones only and misses some. The table has approximately 35,000 clones, approximately 80% seen once; the top ten hold less than 30%. This specimen was CD4+ or CD8+ T cells sorted from blood, taken in a trial of the OX40 agonist ivuxolimab. The source is an adult with an advanced solid tumor such as melanoma, head and neck, liver or kidney cancer.

V and J are TRBV9 and TRBJ2-3, with D unclear. The CDR3 has 13 amino acids. Trimming took 6 bases from V and 2 from J, leaving 10 bases between them. From germline, CDR1 is SGDLS and CDR2 YYNGEE. The CDR3 sequence is CASKGRVTDTQYF. CDR3 in DNA: TGTGCCAGCAAGGGAAGGGTCACAGATACGCAGTATTTT.

The chain employs TRBV7-6 and TRBJ2-7, with 9 bases that match TRBD1. The CDR3 extends over 15 amino acids. Unmatched junction bases numbered 5, after V lost 4 bases and J lost 1 base. Germline V gene sequence: CDR1 SGHVS, CDR2 FNYEAQ. CDR3 nucleotide sequence: TGTGCCAGCAGCTCTTTCGGGACAGGGTCCTACGAGCAGTACTTC. This gives the protein CASSSFGTGSYEQYF.

The J gene is TRBJ1-1, the V gene TRBV6-1; a weak D match, TRBD1 (5 bases). The CDR3 is 16 amino acids. Germline CDR1 is MNHNS and CDR2 is SASEGT. Trimming cost V 4 bases and J 1 base, with 16 bases left between them. CDR3 sequence: CASSAGGLTSNTEAFF. The DNA for the CDR3 is TGTGCCAGCAGTGCGGGGGGGTTAACATCGAACACTGAAGCTTTCTTT.

This chain joins TRBV5-1 and TRBJ1-6; 8 nucleotides line up with TRBD1. Germline CDR1 SGHRS, CDR2 YFSETQ. The J segment lost 9 bases and the V segment lost 4 bases, leaving 12 bases of the junction unmatched. The CDR3 is made up of 16 amino acids. DNA of the CDR3: TGCGCCAGCAGCATCGCGCCTACAGGGGGGAGTTCACCCCTCCACTTT. It codes for CASSIAPTGGSSPLHF.

This clone was observed a single time. The chain carries TRBV29-1 and TRBJ2-3; TRBD2 agrees at 13 bases. The CDR3 runs 15 residues. V lost 8 bases and J lost 1; bases outside the gene matches: 6. Germline assignment: CDR1 SQVTM and CDR2 ANQGSEA. The CDR3 reads CSLTGLAGGTDTQYF. The CDR3 coding sequence is TGCAGCCTGACAGGACTAGCGGGGGGCACAGATACGCAGTATTTT.

CDR3 coding DNA: TGTGCCAGCAGCCAAGATAGTATCGAGGGGATTTACTATGGCTACACCTTC. It yields the protein CASSQDSIEGIYYGYTF. V and J are TRBV4-2 and TRBJ1-2; the D gene is possibly TRBD1 (5 bases). V dropped 0 bases and J dropped 3 bases, with 17 bases sitting between them. Germline V gives CDR1 LGHNA, CDR2 YNFKEQ. The length of the CDR3 is 17 residues.

This chain uses TRBV27 with TRBJ2-7, with TRBD2 matching over 8 bases. CDR3 size: 15 residues. The trim removed 2 bases at V and 3 bases at J, leaving 6 bases unmatched. Germline assignment: CDR1 MNHEY and CDR2 SMNVEV (reference sequence). CDR3 loop: CASSLGGLGYYEQYF. The CDR3 bases are TGTGCCAGCAGTTTAGGGGGACTAGGATACTACGAGCAGTACTTC.

In its sample, this clone was seen once. The chain uses TRBV30 and TRBJ1-6; no reliable D call. Per germline, CDR1 GTSNPN and CDR2 SVGIG (reference sequence). Between the trimmed V and J ends, which lost 2 bases and 6 bases, there was a span of 8 bases. This CDR3 spans 13 amino acids. CDR3 residues: CAWSRGLNSPLHF. The CDR3 region has the DNA TGTGCCTGGAGTCGGGGTCTTAATTCACCCCTCCACTTT.

The rearrangement uses TRBV9 and TRBJ1-1, with a weak D call TRBD1 (6 bases). The V end was cut by 0 bases, the J end by 7 bases, with 16 bases between. Germline loops: CDR1 SGDLS, CDR2 YYNGEE. The CDR3 is made up of 15 amino acids. CDR3 protein: CASSVVDGAGVEAFF. The CDR3 DNA reads TGTGCCAGCAGCGTAGTAGATGGGGCAGGGGTTGAAGCTTTCTTT.

The chain combines TRBV7-2 with TRBJ1-5; the D gene is possibly TRBD1 (5 bases). Germline CDR1 reads SGHTA; CDR2 reads FQGNSA. CDR3 size: 16 residues. Deletions cut 2 bases from V and 2 bases from J, with 13 bases between. The CDR3 region has the DNA TGTGCCAGCAGCTTACGCCGGGACTCATGCAATCAGCCCCAGCATTTT. It specifies CASSLRRDSCNQPQHF.

The genes are TRBV19 and TRBJ2-5, with D hard to call. The ends were cut back, 8 bases at V and 4 bases at J, with 14 bases in the middle. CDR1 and CDR2 from the germline V gene are LNHDA and SQIVND (reference sequence). The CDR3 is made up of 13 amino acids. The CDR3 DNA follows: TGTGCCAGTCGCGTGAACTTGGGAGAGACCCAGTACTTC. It translates to CASRVNLGETQYF.

This chain links TRBV13 with TRBJ1-4; D uncertain. The germline V gene encodes CDR1 PRHDT and CDR2 FYEKMQ (reference sequence). Trimming removed 4 bases at V and 6 bases at J, with 9 bases between. There are 13 residues in the CDR3. CDR3 DNA sequence: TGTGCCAGCAGCTCGACCCAAGATGAAAAACTGTTTTTT. Amino acid sequence: CASSSTQDEKLFF.

This chain joins TRBV30 and TRBJ1-2; tentatively, D is TRBD1 (5 bases). The CDR3 loop spans 15 amino acids. Per germline, CDR1 GTSNPN and CDR2 SVGIG (reference sequence). V was shortened by 1 base and J by 2 bases, with 14 bases between the two germline ends. The CDR3 DNA is TGTGCCTGGAGTGGGGGGGTAGTGGCAAACTATGGCTACACCTTC. This sequence encodes CAWSGGVVANYGYTF.

The sample holds a few counts of this clone. Here the CDR3 reads CASSRGSRDTQYF. CDR3 DNA: TGCGCCAGCTCCCGGGGCTCGAGGGATACGCAGTATTTT. The chain recombines TRBV5-1 with TRBJ2-3; D tentatively reads TRBD1 or TRBD2 (5 bases each). The V and J ends lost 7 bases and 6 bases respectively, with 15 bases between them. CDR1 and CDR2 from the germline V gene are SGHRS and YFSETQ. The length of the CDR3 is 13 residues.

This clone appeared a single time. This chain uses TRBV7-2 with TRBJ1-5; TRBD1 matches 8 bases. This CDR3 region has 15 residues. J lost 11 bases, V lost 1 base, and 10 bases had no gene match. Germline values: CDR1 SGHTA, CDR2 FQGNSA. The CDR3 DNA reads as TGTGCCAGCAGCTTAGATCAGGGGGCACGATCAGCCCAGCATTTT. Its translation is CASSLDQGARSAQHF.

V usage is TRBV19 and J usage is TRBJ1-1, with D unclear. Trimming pared 0 bases from V and 5 bases from J, leaving 16 bases between. The CDR3 is made up of 16 amino acids. Germline CDR1 LNHDA, CDR2 SQIVND (reference sequence). The CDR3 nucleotides read TGTGCCAGTAGTATAGATCCCGGACGGAGGGATACTGAAGCTTTCTTT. Protein: CASSIDPGRRDTEAFF.

The chain combines TRBV6-5 with TRBJ1-2, with D maybe TRBD1 (6 bases). The germline V gene has CDR1 MNHEY and CDR2 SVGAGI. The CDR3 spans 15 residues. The ends were cut back, 6 bases at V and 4 bases at J, with 18 bases in the middle. The CDR3 protein is CASSQPGADSYGYTF. CDR3 nucleotide sequence: TGTGCCAGCAGCCAGCCGGGGGCGGACAGCTATGGCTACACCTTC.

This clone has at least ten counts. The genes are TRBV7-9 and TRBJ1-1; D ambiguous. Trimming stripped 5 bases from V and 2 bases from J, with 12 bases between. Per germline, CDR1 SEHNR and CDR2 FQNEAQ (reference sequence). This CDR3 has 14 amino acids. In DNA form, the CDR3 reads TGTGCCAGCAGCGAGCAACGGTTCAACACTGAAGCTTTCTTT. This sequence encodes CASSEQRFNTEAFF.

The genes are TRBV11-2 and TRBJ2-1, with a possible D match to TRBD1 (6 bases). V was trimmed by 3 bases and J by 11 bases, leaving 14 bases between them. Looked up from germline, CDR1 is SGHAT and CDR2 is FQNNGV. The CDR3 consists of 13 residues. The CDR3 region is CASSFTKDRKQFF. Here the CDR3 DNA reads TGTGCCAGCAGCTTTACTAAGGACAGAAAGCAGTTCTTC. The full variable domain, rest sourced from reference TRBV11-2 and TRBJ2-1, is EAGVAQSPRYKIIEKRQSVAFWCNPISGHATLYWYQQILGQGPKLLIQFQNNGVVDDSQLPKDRFSAERLKGVDSTLKIQPAKLEDSAVYLCASSFTKDRKQFFGPGTRLTVL.

This rearrangement joins TRBV4-1 to TRBJ1-2, with D possibly being TRBD1 (6 bases). This CDR3 is 15 amino acids long. CDR1 and CDR2 from the germline V gene are MGHRA and YSYEKL. V gave up 3 bases and J gave up 2 bases, with 13 bases separating them. CDR3 bases: TGCGCCAGCAGCCAGCCTACTACAGGGAACTATGGCTACACCTTC. Protein product: CASSQPTTGNYGYTF.

The chain joins TRBV2 to TRBJ2-6; D remains ambiguous. The CDR3 is 15 residues long. With 4 bases removed from V and 1 base from J, the gap between germline ends came to 8 bases. CDR1 SNHLY and CDR2 FYNNEI come from the germline V gene. CDR3 amino acids: CASSVRDSGANVLTF. The CDR3 coding sequence is TGTGCCAGCAGTGTTAGAGATTCTGGGGCCAACGTCCTGACTTTC.

This clone has just one count. The chain recombines TRBV19 with TRBJ2-1; 8 bases fit TRBD1. V lost 5 bases, J lost 4 bases, and 4 bases stayed unmatched. In germline, CDR1 is LNHDA, CDR2 SQIVND (reference sequence). The CDR3 has 14 amino acids. The CDR3 region has the DNA TGTGCCAGTAGTTCAGGGGGCCGTTACAATGAGCAGTTCTTC. Translation gives CASSSGGRYNEQFF.

V is TRBV7-9 and J is TRBJ1-2; no firm D call. Trimming stripped 6 bases from V and 3 bases from J, with 11 bases between. Germline CDR1 is SEHNR and CDR2 is FQNEAQ (reference sequence). The CDR3 is 13 amino acids. CDR3 sequence (DNA): TGTGCCAGCAGTTACAACGGTGACTATGGCTACACCTTC. It specifies CASSYNGDYGYTF.

CDR3 residues: CASSFGTGEDTQYF. The CDR3 bases are TGCGCCAGCAGCTTTGGGACAGGCGAAGATACGCAGTATTTT. The chain has TRBV5-1 and TRBJ2-3, with TRBD1 identical over 8 bases. Germline CDR1 reads SGHRS; CDR2 reads YFSETQ. V was clipped by 2 bases and J by 5 bases; unmatched bases: 4. This CDR3 comprises 14 residues.

The V call is TRBV6-5, the J call TRBJ2-3; 8 bases line up with TRBD1. The length of the CDR3 is 14 residues. From germline, CDR1 is MNHEY and CDR2 SVGAGI. V lost 5 bases and J lost 3; bases outside the gene matches: 4. CDR3 protein: CASSDRGGTDTQYF. The CDR3 nucleotides read TGTGCCAGCAGTGACAGGGGTGGGACAGATACGCAGTATTTT.

The V call is TRBV19, the J call TRBJ2-2, with 10 bases lining up with TRBD1. Trimming at V came to 6 bases and at J to 5 bases, leaving 3 bases not matched to a gene. Germline V lookup: CDR1 LNHDA, CDR2 SQIVND (reference sequence). The CDR3 totals 14 residues. CDR3: CASRGTGVTGELFF. CDR3 nucleotide sequence: TGTGCCAGTAGGGGGACAGGGGTAACCGGGGAGCTGTTTTTT.

This CDR3 reads CASTQTGGFEAFF. DNA of the CDR3: TGTGCCAGCACCCAAACAGGGGGGTTTGAAGCTTTCTTT. The chain is built from TRBV9 and TRBJ1-1, with TRBD1 matching over 8 bases. Germline CDR1 is SGDLS and CDR2 is YYNGEE. The CDR3 sequence is 13 residues long. Unmatched junction bases numbered 8, after V lost 6 bases and J lost 7 bases.

The chain employs TRBV5-4 and TRBJ1-1; D is uncertain. Germline V lookup: CDR1 SGHNT, CDR2 YYREEE (reference sequence). The ends were cut back, 3 bases at V and 1 base at J, with 10 bases in the middle. The CDR3 consists of 14 residues. CDR3 amino acids: CASSSRSPNTEAFF. The DNA of the CDR3 is TGTGCCAGCAGCTCCCGTAGCCCGAACACTGAAGCTTTCTTT.

This clone was recorded a few times. This chain uses TRBV25-1 with TRBJ1-3; D gene unclear. This CDR3 has 13 amino acids. V was shortened by 3 bases and J by 3 bases, with 6 bases between the two germline ends. Germline V CDR1 and CDR2: MGHDK, SYGVNS. CDR3 residues: CASSEAGGNTIYF. Here the CDR3 DNA reads TGTGCCAGCAGTGAGGCCGGTGGAAACACCATATATTTT. Full variable domain (remainder filled in from reference TRBV25-1 and TRBJ1-3): EADIYQTPRYLVIGTGKKITLECSQTMGHDKMYWYQQDPGMELHLIHYSYGVNSTEKGDLSSESTVSRIRTEHFPLTLESARPSHTSQYLCASSEAGGNTIYFGEGSWLTVV.